Here is one TCR beta chain with its context. This CDR3 is built from 14 residues. CDR1 SGHNT and CDR2 YENEEA come from the germline V gene. With V trimmed by 2 bases and J by 3 bases, 2 bases remained unmatched. This specimen comes from a study of blood T cell repertoires in COVID-19. Turning to the study itself: The United States, Italy and Spain supplied acute and convalescent COVID-19 samples. PBMCs, B-cell-depleted T cells, or T cells were the source of the cDNA or gDNA that made up the material.

In the authors' methods: The authors estimated nucleated cell counts from reference gene primer amplification. Clones were read by immunoSEQ multiplex PCR, and TCRdb kept only the in-frame ones, dropping some. V, J and clone size were drawn from that table, and D and trimming were deduced from the DNA. The sample records about 360,000 clones, 86% being singletons. Seattle researchers signed up patients amid active infection and tracked them longitudinally. Material for sequencing was peripheral blood. The chain links TRBV11-3 to TRBJ2-7, with 9 bases identical to TRBD1. The sequence came from a woman in her sixties with COVID-19, enrolled during active disease. This CDR3 reads CASSLPGQGYEQYF. The DNA for the CDR3 is TGTGCCAGCAGCTTACCGGGACAGGGCTACGAGCAGTACTTC.